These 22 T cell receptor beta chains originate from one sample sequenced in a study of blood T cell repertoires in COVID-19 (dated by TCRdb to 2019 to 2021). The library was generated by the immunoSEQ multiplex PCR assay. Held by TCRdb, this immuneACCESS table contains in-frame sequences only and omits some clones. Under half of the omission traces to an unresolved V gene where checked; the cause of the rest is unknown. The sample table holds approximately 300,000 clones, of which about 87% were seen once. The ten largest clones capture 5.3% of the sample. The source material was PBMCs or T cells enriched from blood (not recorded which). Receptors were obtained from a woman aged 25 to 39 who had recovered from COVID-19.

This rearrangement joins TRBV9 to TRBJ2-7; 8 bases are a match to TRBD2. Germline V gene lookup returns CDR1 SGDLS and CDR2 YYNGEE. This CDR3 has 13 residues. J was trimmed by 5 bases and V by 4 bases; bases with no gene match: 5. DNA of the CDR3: TGTGCCAGCAGCACACCGGGGGGGGACGAGCAGTACTTC. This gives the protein CASSTPGGDEQYF.

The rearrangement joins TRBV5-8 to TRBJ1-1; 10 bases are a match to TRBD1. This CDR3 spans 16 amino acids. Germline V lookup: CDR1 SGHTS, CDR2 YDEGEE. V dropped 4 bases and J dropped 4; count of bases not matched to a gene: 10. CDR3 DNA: TGTGCCAGCAGCCTAGCCGGGACAGGGGTGTTCACTGAAGCTTTCTTT. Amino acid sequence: CASSLAGTGVFTEAFF.

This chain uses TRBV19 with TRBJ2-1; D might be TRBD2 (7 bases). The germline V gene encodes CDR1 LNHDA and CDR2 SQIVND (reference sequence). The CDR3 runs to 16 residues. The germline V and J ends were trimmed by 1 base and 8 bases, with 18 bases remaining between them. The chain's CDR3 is CASSIGTGGRRDEQFF. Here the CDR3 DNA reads TGTGCCAGTAGTATAGGAACGGGGGGCCGTAGGGATGAGCAGTTCTTC.

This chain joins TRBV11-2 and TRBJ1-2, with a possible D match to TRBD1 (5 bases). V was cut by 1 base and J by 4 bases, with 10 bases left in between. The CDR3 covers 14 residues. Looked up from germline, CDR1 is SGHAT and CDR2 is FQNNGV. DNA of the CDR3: TGTGCCAGCAGCTTAGTTCAGGGTAGCTATGGCTACACCTTC. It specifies CASSLVQGSYGYTF.

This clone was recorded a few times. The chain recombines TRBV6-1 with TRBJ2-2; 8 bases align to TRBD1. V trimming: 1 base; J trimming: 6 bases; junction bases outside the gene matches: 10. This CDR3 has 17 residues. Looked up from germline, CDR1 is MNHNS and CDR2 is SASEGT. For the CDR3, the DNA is TGTGCCAGCAGTGAAGTCCTCGGCAGGGGGCCTGCCGGGGAGCTGTTTTTT. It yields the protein CASSEVLGRGPAGELFF.

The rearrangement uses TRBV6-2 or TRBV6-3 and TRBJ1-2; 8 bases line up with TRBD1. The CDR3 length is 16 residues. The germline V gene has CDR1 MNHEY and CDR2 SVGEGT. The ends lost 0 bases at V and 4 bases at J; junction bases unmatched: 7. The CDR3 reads CASSYSRQGRFYGYTF. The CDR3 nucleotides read TGTGCCAGCAGTTACTCCAGACAGGGGCGATTCTATGGCTACACCTTC.

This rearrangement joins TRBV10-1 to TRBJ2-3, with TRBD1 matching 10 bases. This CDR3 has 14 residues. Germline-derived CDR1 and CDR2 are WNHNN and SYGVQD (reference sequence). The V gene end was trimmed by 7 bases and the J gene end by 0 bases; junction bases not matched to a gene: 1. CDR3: CASKGQGSTDTQYF. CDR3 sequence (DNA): TGCGCCAGCAAGGGACAGGGGAGCACAGATACGCAGTATTTT.

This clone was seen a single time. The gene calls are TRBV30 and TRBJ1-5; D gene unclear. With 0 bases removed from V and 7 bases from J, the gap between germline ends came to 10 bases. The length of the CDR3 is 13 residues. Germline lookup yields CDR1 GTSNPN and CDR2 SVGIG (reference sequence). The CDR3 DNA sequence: TGTGCCTGGAGTGTGAGAGCCGCCCAGCCCCAGCATTTT. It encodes CAWSVRAAQPQHF.

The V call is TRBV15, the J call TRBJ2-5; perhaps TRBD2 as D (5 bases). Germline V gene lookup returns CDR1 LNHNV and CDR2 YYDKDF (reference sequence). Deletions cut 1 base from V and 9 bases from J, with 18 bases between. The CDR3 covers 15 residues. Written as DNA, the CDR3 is TGTGCCACCAGCAGAGGACCCTCCTTGAGGGTAGCCCAGTACTTC. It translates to CATSRGPSLRVAQYF.

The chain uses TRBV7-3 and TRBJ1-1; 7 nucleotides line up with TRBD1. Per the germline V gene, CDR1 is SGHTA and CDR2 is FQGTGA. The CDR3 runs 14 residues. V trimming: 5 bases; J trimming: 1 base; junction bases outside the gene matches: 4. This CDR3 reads CASSPRQGNTEAFF. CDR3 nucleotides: TGTGCCAGCAGCCCACGACAGGGGAACACTGAAGCTTTCTTT.

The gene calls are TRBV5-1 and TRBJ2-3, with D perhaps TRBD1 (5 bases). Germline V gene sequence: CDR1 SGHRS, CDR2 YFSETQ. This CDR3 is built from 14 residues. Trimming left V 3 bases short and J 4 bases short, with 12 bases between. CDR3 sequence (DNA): TGCGCCAGCAGCTCCGACAGCCCCGCAGATACGCAGTATTTT. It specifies CASSSDSPADTQYF. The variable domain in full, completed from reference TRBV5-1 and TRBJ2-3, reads KAGVTQTPRYLIKTRGQQVTLSCSPISGHRSVSWYQQTPGQGLQFLFEYFSETQRNKGNFPGRFSGRQFSNSRSEMNVSTLELGDSALYLCASSSDSPADTQYFGPGTRLTVL.

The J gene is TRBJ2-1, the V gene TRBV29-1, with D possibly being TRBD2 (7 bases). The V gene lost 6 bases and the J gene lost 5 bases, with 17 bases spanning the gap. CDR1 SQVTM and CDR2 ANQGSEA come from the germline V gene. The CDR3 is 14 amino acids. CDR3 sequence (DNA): TGCAGCGTCTACGCCCGGGGGGCCAACAATGAGCAGTTCTTC. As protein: CSVYARGANNEQFF.

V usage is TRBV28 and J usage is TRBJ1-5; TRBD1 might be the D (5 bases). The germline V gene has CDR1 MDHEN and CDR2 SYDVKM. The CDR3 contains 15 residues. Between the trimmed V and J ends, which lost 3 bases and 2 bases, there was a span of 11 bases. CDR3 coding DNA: TGTGCCAGCAGTTTGGGCCCGGGGGGCAATCAGCCCCAGCATTTT. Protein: CASSLGPGGNQPQHF. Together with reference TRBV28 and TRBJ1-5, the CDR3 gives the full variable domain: DVKVTQSSRYLVKRTGEKVFLECVQDMDHENMFWYRQDPGLGLRLIYFSYDVKMKEKGDIPEGYSVSREKKERFSLILESASTNQTSMYLCASSLGPGGNQPQHFGDGTRLSIL.

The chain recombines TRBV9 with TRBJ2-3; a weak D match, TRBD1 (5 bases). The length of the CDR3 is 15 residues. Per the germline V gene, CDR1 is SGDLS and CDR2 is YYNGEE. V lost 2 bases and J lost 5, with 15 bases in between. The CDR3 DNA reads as TGTGCCAGCAGCGTGACAGTCAGGGCTGGAGATACGCAGTATTTT. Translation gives CASSVTVRAGDTQYF.

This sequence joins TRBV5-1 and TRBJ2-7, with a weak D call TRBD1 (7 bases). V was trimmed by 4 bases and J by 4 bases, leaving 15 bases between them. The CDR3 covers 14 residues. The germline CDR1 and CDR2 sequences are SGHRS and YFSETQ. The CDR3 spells CASSAGQIPYEQYF. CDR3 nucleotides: TGCGCCAGCAGCGCGGGACAGATCCCGTACGAGCAGTACTTC.

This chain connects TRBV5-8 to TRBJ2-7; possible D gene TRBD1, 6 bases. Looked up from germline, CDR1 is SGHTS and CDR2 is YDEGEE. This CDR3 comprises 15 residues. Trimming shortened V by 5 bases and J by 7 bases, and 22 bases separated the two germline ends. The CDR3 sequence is CASSYRDTGSLEQYF. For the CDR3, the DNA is TGTGCCAGCAGTTACCGGGACACCGGGTCCTTGGAGCAGTACTTC.

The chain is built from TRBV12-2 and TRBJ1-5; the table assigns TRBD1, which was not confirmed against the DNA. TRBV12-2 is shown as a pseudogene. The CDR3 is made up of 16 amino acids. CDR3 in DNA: TGTGCAAGTCGCTTAAGTCCATACAGGGAGAATCAGCCCCAGCATTTT. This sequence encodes CASRLSPYRENQPQHF.

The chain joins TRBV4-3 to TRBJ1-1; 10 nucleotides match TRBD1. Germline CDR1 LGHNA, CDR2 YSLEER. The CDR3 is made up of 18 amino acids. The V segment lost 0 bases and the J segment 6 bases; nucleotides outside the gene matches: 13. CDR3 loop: CASSQDRATGGGGAEAFF. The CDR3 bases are TGCGCCAGCAGCCAAGATCGGGCGACAGGGGGCGGCGGCGCTGAAGCTTTCTTT.

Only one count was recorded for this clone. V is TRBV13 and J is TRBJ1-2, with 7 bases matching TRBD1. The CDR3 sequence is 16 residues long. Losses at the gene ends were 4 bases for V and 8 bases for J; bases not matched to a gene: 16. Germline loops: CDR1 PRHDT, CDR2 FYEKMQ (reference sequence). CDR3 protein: CASSSNNNRGSVGYTF. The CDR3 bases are TGTGCCAGCAGCTCCAATAATAACAGGGGAAGTGTGGGCTACACCTTC.

CDR3 sequence reads: CATSSDDRTYEQYF. For the CDR3, the DNA is TGTGCCACCAGCAGCGACGACAGAACCTACGAGCAGTACTTC. The V call is TRBV15, the J call TRBJ2-7, with D maybe TRBD1 (5 bases). The CDR3 sequence is 14 residues long. Looked up from germline, CDR1 is LNHNV and CDR2 is YYDKDF (reference sequence). Trimming stripped 3 bases from V and 2 bases from J, with 11 bases between.

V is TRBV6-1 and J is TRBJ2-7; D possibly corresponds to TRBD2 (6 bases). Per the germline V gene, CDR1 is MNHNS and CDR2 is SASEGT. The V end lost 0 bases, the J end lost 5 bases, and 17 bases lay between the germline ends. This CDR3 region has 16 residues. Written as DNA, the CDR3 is TGTGCCAGCAGTGAAGCGCGGGGTTACCAACAACACGAGCAGTACTTC. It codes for CASSEARGYQQHEQYF.

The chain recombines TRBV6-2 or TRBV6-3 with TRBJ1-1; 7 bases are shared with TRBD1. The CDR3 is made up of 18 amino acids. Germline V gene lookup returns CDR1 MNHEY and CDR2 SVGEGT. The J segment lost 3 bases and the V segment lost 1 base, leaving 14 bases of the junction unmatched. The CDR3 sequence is CASSYWTGWKDQHTEAFF. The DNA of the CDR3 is TGTGCCAGCAGTTACTGGACAGGCTGGAAGGACCAACACACTGAAGCTTTCTTT.